Shown below are 27 T cell receptor beta chains from a single sample sequenced in a study of shared clonotypes between healthy human individuals. The data were produced by immunoSEQ multiplex PCR, yet TCRdb's version contains in-frame clones alone and is incomplete. The sample holds over 2 million clones, just under 95% seen once. The sample comprised naive CD4+ T cells from PBMCs. The subset was: CD45RA+ positively selected. The receptors shown here come from a man younger than 35 in good health. Some clones in this sample may be carry-over from other donors' samples.

A word on this clone: The junction differs from germline at one of its ends, possibly a read error. CDR3 region: CASGFTERTDTQYF. The CDR3 bases are TGCGCCAGCGGCTTTACGGAACGCACAGATACGCAGTATTTT. The chain carries TRBV5-1 and TRBJ2-3; D is uncertain. CDR3 length: 14 residues. Germline V CDR1 and CDR2: SGHRS, YFSETQ.

This chain uses TRBV5-1 with TRBJ2-3; D not certain. Deletions cut 3 bases from V and 2 bases from J, with 10 bases between. Germline V gives CDR1 SGHRS, CDR2 YFSETQ. The CDR3 runs to 14 residues. The CDR3 DNA reads as TGCGCCAGCAGCTGGAGTTACCTCACAGATACGCAGTATTTT. Amino acids: CASSWSYLTDTQYF.

This clone was seen more than once but under ten times. The same CDR3 can be traced to other DNA sequences in this sample. The chain carries TRBV29-1 and TRBJ1-5; D perhaps matches TRBD1 (6 bases). CDR1 and CDR2 from the germline V gene are SQVTM and ANQGSEA. This CDR3 is 12 amino acids long. V was trimmed by 6 bases and J by 4 bases, leaving 10 bases between them. CDR3 in DNA: TGCAGCGTCGGAACAGGGAATCAGCCCCAGCATTTT. Its protein product is CSVGTGNQPQHF.

The chain has TRBV2 and TRBJ1-1; no firm D call. The CDR3 covers 14 residues. Germline CDR1 SNHLY, CDR2 FYNNEI. Trimming pared 4 bases from V and 5 bases from J, leaving 14 bases between. CDR3 in amino acids: CASSGGDLGTEAFF. For the CDR3, the DNA is TGTGCCAGCAGTGGTGGGGATTTGGGTACTGAAGCTTTCTTT.

V and J are TRBV29-1 and TRBJ1-1; D call uncertain. Germline V gene sequence: CDR1 SQVTM, CDR2 ANQGSEA. V was trimmed by 4 bases and J by 2 bases, leaving 20 bases between them. The CDR3 has 16 amino acids. For the CDR3, the DNA is TGCAGCGTTGGACGGACTAGTAGGATAGGAAACACTGAAGCTTTCTTT. Its translation is CSVGRTSRIGNTEAFF.

The chain links TRBV5-4 to TRBJ2-1; 10 bases match TRBD2. The CDR3 is made up of 16 amino acids. Per the germline V gene, CDR1 is SGHNT and CDR2 is YYREEE (reference sequence). The trim removed 0 bases at V and 5 bases at J, leaving 5 bases unmatched. The CDR3 spells CASSLGTSGLNNEQFF. CDR3 sequence (DNA): TGTGCCAGCAGCTTGGGGACTAGCGGACTGAACAATGAGCAGTTCTTC.

CDR3: CASSQGASTINFSKNIQYF. CDR3 DNA: TGCGCCAGCAGCCAAGGGGCCAGTACGATCAATTTTTCCAAAAACATTCAGTACTTC. The chain uses TRBV4-1 and TRBJ2-4; no reliable D call. CDR3 length equals 19 residues. Germline loops: CDR1 MGHRA, CDR2 YSYEKL. Trimming pared 1 base from V and 2 bases from J, leaving 21 bases between.

This chain connects TRBV7-3 to TRBJ2-7; 11 nucleotides match TRBD1. Germline-derived CDR1 and CDR2 are SGHTA and FQGTGA. The trim removed 4 bases at V and 7 bases at J, leaving 3 bases unmatched. The CDR3 consists of 13 residues. The DNA for the CDR3 is TGTGCCAGCAGCTCGGACAGGGGGCAAGAGCAGTACTTC. Encoded protein: CASSSDRGQEQYF.

The V call is TRBV4-3, the J call TRBJ2-7; tentative D call: TRBD1 (5 bases). The germline V gene has CDR1 LGHNA and CDR2 YSLEER. Trimming stripped 0 bases from V and 3 bases from J, with 12 bases between. The CDR3 has 15 residues. The CDR3 reads CASSQDLSGHYEQYF. As DNA, the CDR3 is TGCGCCAGCAGCCAAGATCTCTCCGGACACTACGAGCAGTACTTC.

The chain carries TRBV18 and TRBJ1-2; TRBD1 might be the D (5 bases). Looked up from germline, CDR1 is KGHSH and CDR2 is LQKENI. The CDR3 is 15 amino acids. The V and J ends lost 0 bases and 4 bases respectively, with 12 bases between them. Here the CDR3 reads CASSPPSGAAYGYTF. CDR3 DNA: TGTGCCAGCTCACCACCGTCCGGGGCTGCCTATGGCTACACCTTC.

This chain joins TRBV25-1 and TRBJ2-3; no clear D gene. The germline V gene has CDR1 MGHDK and CDR2 SYGVNS. V dropped 3 bases and J dropped 3 bases, with 13 bases sitting between them. The CDR3 sequence is 15 residues long. Written as DNA, the CDR3 is TGTGCCAGCAGTGATTCGAGAGAGATTACAGATACGCAGTATTTT. Amino acids: CASSDSREITDTQYF.

The CDR3 coding sequence is TGTGCCAGCAGTTCGGGACTAGGAGGCATATTGAACACCGGGGAGCTGTTTTTT. It encodes CASSSGLGGILNTGELFF. The rearrangement links TRBV28 to TRBJ2-2, with TRBD2 identical over 8 bases. Germline V gives CDR1 MDHEN, CDR2 SYDVKM. The length of the CDR3 is 18 residues. The V and J ends lost 4 bases and 1 base, in that order; junction bases with no gene match: 11.

In this sample, this clone turned up once. The chain couples TRBV10-3 to TRBJ2-7, with D uncertain. The V and J ends lost 2 bases and 1 base respectively, with 3 bases between them. CDR3 length: 12 amino acids. Germline V gene data show CDR1 as ENHRY and CDR2 as SYGVKD. The CDR3 region is CAISEASYEQYF. In DNA, the CDR3 is TGTGCCATCAGTGAGGCGTCCTACGAGCAGTACTTC.

The rearrangement joins TRBV6-6 to TRBJ2-5, with D perhaps TRBD1 (6 bases). The CDR3 loop spans 12 amino acids. V lost 11 bases, J lost 1 base, and 11 bases lay in between. Germline CDR1 MNHNY, CDR2 SVGAGI (reference sequence). The CDR3 DNA sequence: TGTGCCCTCAGGGGCTCCCAAGAGACCCAGTACTTC. Residues: CALRGSQETQYF.

V and J are TRBV10-3 and TRBJ1-4; 7 bases align to TRBD1. The V and J ends lost 7 bases and 7 bases, in that order; junction bases with no gene match: 9. The CDR3 is made up of 14 amino acids. Germline V gene sequence: CDR1 ENHRY, CDR2 SYGVKD. The CDR3 sequence: CAIKASGGSEKLFF. CDR3 in DNA: TGTGCCATCAAGGCGTCAGGGGGGAGTGAAAAACTGTTTTTT.

The rearrangement uses TRBV30 and TRBJ2-7; TRBD2 is a possible D gene (6 bases). Germline V CDR1 and CDR2: GTSNPN, SVGIG (reference sequence). This CDR3 comprises 14 residues. V shed 4 bases and J shed 7 bases, with 20 bases lying between them. CDR3 protein: CAWTRDSLGKEQYF. The CDR3 DNA reads as TGTGCCTGGACCAGGGACTCCCTCGGTAAGGAGCAGTACTTC.

The chain carries TRBV11-2 and TRBJ2-1; a weak D match, TRBD2 (5 bases). Germline-derived CDR1 and CDR2 are SGHAT and FQNNGV. The CDR3 length is 13 residues. Deletions cut 0 bases from V and 15 bases from J, with 15 bases between. CDR3 nucleotides: TGTGCCAGCAGCTTAGATCGTGAGGGAACGCCGTTCTTC. It is translated as CASSLDREGTPFF.

The chain links TRBV7-3 to TRBJ2-1; D perhaps matches TRBD2 (6 bases). V was cut by 5 bases and J by 8 bases, with 13 bases left in between. CDR1 is SGHTA, CDR2 FQGTGA, per germline. This CDR3 comprises 13 residues. CDR3 protein: CASSRGVGDEQFF. CDR3 nucleotide sequence: TGTGCCAGCAGCCGCGGGGTCGGAGATGAGCAGTTCTTC.

The chain recombines TRBV5-8 with TRBJ2-7, with D perhaps matching TRBD1 (5 bases). Between the trimmed V and J ends, which lost 3 bases and 0 bases, there was a span of 13 bases. Germline-derived CDR1 and CDR2 are SGHTS and YDEGEE. CDR3 length: 15 amino acids. The CDR3: CASSYSVDSSYEQYF. CDR3 bases: TGTGCCAGCAGCTACTCGGTCGACAGCTCCTACGAGCAGTACTTC. Filled out from reference TRBV5-8 and TRBJ2-7, the complete variable domain reads EAGVTQSPTHLIKTRGQQATLRCSPISGHTSVYWYQQALGLGLQFLLWYDEGEERNRGNFPPRFSGRQFPNYSSELNVNALELEDSALYLCASSYSVDSSYEQYFGPGTRLTVT.

This rearrangement joins TRBV1 to TRBJ2-1. TRBV1 is shown as a pseudogene. The CDR3 spans 20 residues. Here the CDR3 reads CTSSQDRPIRRRVYYNEQFF. In nucleotides, the CDR3 is TGCACCAGCAGCCAAGATAGGCCTATTCGTAGAAGAGTCTACTACAATGAGCAGTTCTTC.

The rearrangement joins TRBV6-5 to TRBJ2-5, with TRBD1 identical over 7 bases. Germline CDR1 reads MNHEY; CDR2 reads SVGAGI. V was clipped by 6 bases and J by 7 bases; unmatched bases: 11. The CDR3 has 14 residues. The CDR3 nucleotides are TGTGCCAGCAGCCTGATAGGGGGCGGCGGGACCCAGTACTTC. Its translation: CASSLIGGGGTQYF.

The rearrangement joins TRBV6-4 to TRBJ1-2; TRBD1 is a possible D gene (5 bases). CDR1 and CDR2 from the germline V gene are MRHNA and SNTAGT. The germline V and J ends were trimmed by 4 bases and 2 bases, with 11 bases remaining between them. This CDR3 has 14 residues. The CDR3 loop reads CASSATTANYGYTF. The CDR3 bases are TGTGCCAGCAGTGCCACGACAGCGAACTATGGCTACACCTTC.

This clone was recorded only once. The sample contains more than one DNA sequence encoding this CDR3. The CDR3 spells CASSLLSQPQHF. Here the CDR3 DNA reads TGTGCCAGCAGTTTGTTAAGTCAGCCCCAGCATTTT. The chain joins TRBV28 to TRBJ1-5; no reliable D call. CDR1 and CDR2 (germline): MDHEN, SYDVKM. This CDR3 comprises 12 residues. V gave up 3 bases and J gave up 6 bases, with 6 bases separating them.

This clone was recorded only once. This chain uses TRBV21-1 with TRBJ2-7; the table's D call TRBD1 went unverified against the DNA. TRBV21-1 is classified as a pseudogene. The length of the CDR3 is 13 residues. The DNA of the CDR3 is TGTGCCAGCAGCGATACAGGGTCTCGGGAGCAGTACTTC. Translating gives CASSDTGSREQYF.

This chain links TRBV6-1 with TRBJ2-5, with D uncertain. The CDR3 has 15 residues. Looked up from germline, CDR1 is MNHNS and CDR2 is SASEGT. The V gene lost 4 bases and the J gene lost 1 base, with 13 bases spanning the gap. CDR3 bases: TGTGCCAGCAGTGGGCAGACATATACCCAAGAGACCCAGTACTTC. This codes for CASSGQTYTQETQYF.

The chain couples TRBV11-2 to TRBJ2-5, with D perhaps matching TRBD1 or TRBD2 (6 bases each). The CDR3 sequence is 17 residues long. V lost 1 base to trimming and J lost 7 bases, with 22 bases between them. Germline values: CDR1 SGHAT, CDR2 FQNNGV. CDR3 region: CASSLASPWGAQGTQYF. CDR3 DNA sequence: TGTGCCAGCAGCTTAGCATCCCCCTGGGGGGCGCAGGGGACCCAGTACTTC.

This rearrangement joins TRBV7-6 to TRBJ2-2; the match to TRBD2 covers 7 bases. CDR3 length: 17 residues. Germline CDR1 and CDR2: SGHVS and FNYEAQ. V shed 3 bases, J shed 0 bases, and the junction held 7 bases outside the gene matches. The CDR3 DNA reads TGTGCCAGCAGCTTCGGGAGGCGACGTACGAACACCGGGGAGCTGTTTTTT. It specifies CASSFGRRRTNTGELFF.